The present TCR beta chain was sequenced within a study of blood T cell repertoires in COVID-19 (dated by TCRdb to 2019 to 2021). At the level of the whole study: The collaborator samples originated in the United States, Italy and Spain and spanned the acute and convalescent phases of COVID-19. The samples were drawn from two sources: the first 160 participants of the ongoing ImmuneRACE study, and 1,254 subjects contributed by 6 global collaborators. The repertoires were released in a freely available public database meant as a resource for research on the immune response to SARS-CoV-2. The sample metadata nearly always contained a de-identified subject ID, COVID-19 status, age in years and sex. Deeply sampled blood TCRbeta repertoires from subjects exposed to, actively infected with, or recovered from COVID-19 were included in the dataset. The prospective study material was composed of cDNA or gDNA derived from T cells, B-cell-depleted T cells, or PBMCs. Where available, HLA class I and class II types were obtained from metadata supplied by the sample provider rather than from assay-based typing.

The immunoSEQ Assay, a bias-controlled multiplex PCR, was used to amplify TCRbeta CDR3 regions from genomic DNA. Per the original workflow: The number of nucleated cells in each sample was estimated from the amplification of reference gene primers within the assay. Sequence reads were collapsed and filtered to measure the absolute abundance of every unique TCRbeta CDR3 rearrangement. For each sample, productive Simpson clonality was calculated as the square root of Simpson's diversity index across productive rearrangements. TCRdb re-hosts the immuneACCESS table, in-frame sequences only. Its copies lack some clones; in the studies checked, an unresolved V gene accounts for under half of them, and the cause for the rest is not known. Clone size and the V and J calls come from that table; the DNA yielded D and trimming. The table for this sample lists under 300,000 clones; 70% to 90% of them were counted only once. The ten largest make up 5.5% to 6.5% of the sample.

Collaborating institutions collected whole blood in K2EDTA tubes following their own protocols. For TCRbeta analysis, collaborators shipped samples as frozen whole blood, isolated PBMCs, or DNA extracted from either of those sample types. This clone was seen just once. What this receptor recognizes is not known. The record has no base qualities; no much larger clone is one base away. Study-wide conclusions, independent of this receptor: Clinical and demographic metadata were provided uncurated, with the amount varying by source and participant.

The germline V gene yields LGHNA for CDR1 and YSLEER for CDR2. Germline trimming: 0 bases from V, 7 bases from J; junction bases outside gene matches: 8. The CDR3 runs 15 residues from the cysteine to the phenylalanine. Just CDR3 DNA is preserved here, 45 bases in frame from base 1. The material sequenced was peripheral blood. The chain uses TRBV4-3 and TRBJ2-5; 7 nucleotides in the junction match TRBD1. The receptor was derived from a man aged 60 to 69 with acute or convalescent COVID-19. The nucleotide sequence reads TGCGCCAGCAGCCAAGATCGGCAGGGGGTGGGGACCCAGTACTTC. Its protein reads: CASSQDRQGVGTQYF.